The present T cell receptor (beta chain) was sequenced within a study of response to subunit inactivated influenza vaccine. Study-level points and caveats: Authors proposed each seasonal influenza vaccination draws in few new T cells.

Details on this clonotype: Its specificity is not known.

In germline, CDR1 is DFQATT, CDR2 SNEGSKA (reference sequence). CDR3 length: 16 amino acids. After removal of 6 bases from V and 3 bases from J, the junction contained 14 bases not matched to a gene. TCRdb reanalysed the RT-PCR reads using MiXCR and keeps one entry per CDR3 protein. The table has 550,000 to 800,000 distinct CDR3 sequences, about 15% seen once; the top ten hold 6.5% to 8.5%. The sequence derives from a man aged 45-65 years who received an inactivated influenza vaccine. This sample comprised PBMCs from blood, obtained approximately 15 days before vaccination. V is TRBV20-1 and J is TRBJ2-7, with 10 bases that match TRBD2. The CDR3 nucleotides read TGCAGTGCCCTCGGGTGGGCGGCTAGCGGGAGCTACGAGCAGTACTTC. Amino acid sequence: CSALGWAASGSYEQYF.